Listed below are T cell receptor beta chains from one sample, sequenced in a study of OX40 agonist ivuxolimab in advanced cancers. The method was immunoSEQ multiplex PCR; TCRdb's version includes in-frame clones alone and lacks a portion of them. Among 65,000 to 85,000 clones listed, approximately 90% were seen once. The sequencing used CD4+ or CD8+ T cells sorted from blood, collected in a trial of the OX40 agonist ivuxolimab. The receptors derive from an adult with an advanced solid tumor such as melanoma, head and neck, liver or kidney cancer. CDR3s include the opening cysteine and the closing phenylalanine or tryptophan. The D gene is left open where the match is weak. A row's size may be missing; if present it is once, few, many or a size class.

d_gene	abundance	v_gene	j_gene	CDR3aa	CDR3nt
.	.	TRBV28	TRBJ2-7	CASRYSQDSYEQYF	TGTGCCAGCAGGTACAGCCAGGACTCCTACGAGCAGTACTTC
.	few	TRBV2	TRBJ2-3	CASSETGTDTQYF	TGTGCCAGCAGCGAAACAGGTACAGATACGCAGTATTTT
TRBD1	few	TRBV2	TRBJ2-7	CASSDQGTGEYF	TGTGCCAGCAGTGATCAGGGCACAGGGGAGTACTTC
.	.	TRBV6-1	TRBJ1-3	CASSEARQASGNTIYF	TGTGCCAGCAGTGAAGCGCGACAGGCCTCTGGAAACACCATATATTTT
TRBD2	.	TRBV5-1	TRBJ2-5	CASSGYRGRRRGETQYF	TGCGCCAGCAGCGGCTACCGTGGACGGAGGCGGGGGGAGACCCAGTACTTC
.	.	TRBV2	TRBJ1-6	CASREAGNSPLHF	TGTGCCAGCAGAGAGGCAGGGAATTCACCCCTCCACTTT
.	.	TRBV6-1	TRBJ2-3	CASSEVEAGARTDTQYF	TGTGCCAGCAGTGAAGTGGAGGCAGGAGCTCGCACAGATACGCAGTATTTT
.	.	TRBV19	TRBJ1-1	CASSILRNTEAFF	TGTGCCAGTAGTATTTTACGGAACACTGAAGCTTTCTTT
.	.	TRBV19	TRBJ1-1	CASSRSSEAFF	TGTGCCAGTAGTAGATCGAGTGAAGCTTTCTTT
.	.	TRBV5-1	TRBJ2-5	CASSLAVGQETQYF	TGCGCCAGCAGCTTGGCGGTGGGCCAAGAGACCCAGTACTTC
.	.	TRBV19	TRBJ2-2	CASSARKPGELFF	TGTGCCAGTAGTGCCCGAAAACCCGGGGAGCTGTTTTTT